This is a list of T cell receptor beta chains from one sample in a study of blood T cell repertoires in COVID-19. Method: immunoSEQ multiplex PCR; TCRdb's copy keeps in-frame clones and lacks some. The data hold about 130,000 clones, with approximately 83% observed a single time. Sequenced input: peripheral blood. All receptors derive from a woman aged 45-65 years with acute or convalescent COVID-19. CDR3s include the opening cysteine and the closing phenylalanine or tryptophan. Each record gives: CDR3 protein, CDR3 DNA, D gene, V gene, J gene, clone size, CDR3 length. A D gene is named only where the DNA matches it firmly. A clone size is listed for some rows: how often the clone was seen (once, few, many), or a class if it is expanded.

CASRQQTETQYF,TGTGCCAGCAGACAGCAGACGGAGACCCAGTACTTC,-,TRBV7-9,TRBJ2-5,-,12
CASSADSAVTNTEAFF,TGCGCCAGCAGCGCGGACAGTGCTGTCACGAACACTGAAGCTTTCTTT,-,TRBV5-1,TRBJ1-1,-,16
CASSYEIYSNQPQHF,TGTGCCAGCAGTTACGAGATTTATAGCAATCAGCCCCAGCATTTT,-,TRBV6-2/TRBV6-3,TRBJ1-5,-,15
CASSPGWTNEKLFF,TGTGCCAGCAGCCCCGGTTGGACTAATGAAAAACTGTTTTTT,-,TRBV7-9,TRBJ1-4,-,14
CASSSILTGHYGYTF,TGTGCCAGCAGCTCGATTCTGACAGGGCACTATGGCTACACCTTC,TRBD1,TRBV6-5,TRBJ1-2,-,15
CASSPFEYATQYF,TGTGCCAGCAGTCCCTTCGAGTATGCTACGCAGTATTTT,-,TRBV12-3/TRBV12-4,TRBJ2-3,-,13
CASGLVGSLLAGGRSVIDNEQFF,TGTGCTAGTGGTTTGGTAGGGTCCTTACTAGCGGGGGGGCGGTCCGTTATCGACAATGAGCAGTTCTTC,TRBD2,TRBV12-5,TRBJ2-1,-,23
CASSGQGGNQPQHF,TGTGCCAGTAGTGGTCAGGGTGGTAATCAGCCCCAGCATTTT,-,TRBV19,TRBJ1-5,-,14
CASSPVRNTEAFF,TGTGCCAGCAGCCCGGTGAGAAACACTGAAGCTTTCTTT,-,TRBV6-5,TRBJ1-1,-,13
CASRAFNYGYTF,TGTGCCAGCAGGGCTTTCAACTATGGCTACACCTTC,-,TRBV2,TRBJ1-2,-,12
CASSPQGALTEAFF,TGTGCCAGCTCACCACAGGGGGCACTCACTGAAGCTTTCTTT,TRBD1,TRBV18,TRBJ1-1,-,14
CASSPNSGGYSDTQYF,TGTGCCAGCAGCCCTAATAGCGGGGGTTATTCAGATACGCAGTATTTT,TRBD2,TRBV7-3,TRBJ2-3,-,16
CASSAGQGNSPLHF,TGTGCCAGCAGTGCGGGACAGGGCAATTCACCCCTCCACTTT,TRBD1,TRBV2,TRBJ1-6,-,14
CASGLLSGNNQPQHF,TGTGCTAGTGGTTTGCTATCCGGGAACAATCAGCCCCAGCATTTT,-,TRBV12-5,TRBJ1-5,-,15
CASRDRISNQPQHF,TGTGCCAGCAGGGACAGGATTAGCAATCAGCCCCAGCATTTT,TRBD1,TRBV2,TRBJ1-5,-,14
CASSPTGGGNTIYF,TGCGCCAGCAGCCCGACAGGGGGAGGAAACACCATATATTTT,TRBD1,TRBV5-1,TRBJ1-3,-,14
CASSAGKYNSPLHF,TGTGCCAGTAGTGCGGGCAAGTATAATTCACCCCTCCACTTT,-,TRBV19,TRBJ1-6,few,14
CATRPQGFGELFF,TGTGCCACCAGACCACAGGGGTTCGGGGAGCTGTTTTTT,TRBD1,TRBV19,TRBJ2-2,-,13
CASSQNSNSGNTIYF,TGTGCCAGCAGCCAAAACAGCAACTCTGGAAACACCATATATTTT,-,TRBV3-1/TRBV3-2,TRBJ1-3,few,15
CASSPKGGTYNSPLHF,TGTGCCAGCAGCCCAAAGGGGGGGACCTATAATTCACCCCTCCACTTT,-,TRBV7-3,TRBJ1-6,-,16
CATSDLTGRGYTF,TGTGCCACCAGTGATTTAACAGGGCGCGGCTACACCTTC,-,TRBV24-1,TRBJ1-2,-,13
CASSHGDSPNTGELFF,TGTGCCAGCAGCCATGGGGACAGTCCGAACACCGGGGAGCTGTTTTTT,TRBD1,TRBV6-6,TRBJ2-2,-,16
CASSESPGLNTEAFF,TGTGCCAGCAGTGAGTCCCCGGGTCTGAACACTGAAGCTTTCTTT,-,TRBV2,TRBJ1-1,-,15
CASSGQGVFYEQYF,TGTGCCAGCAGTGGACAGGGTGTCTTTTACGAGCAGTACTTC,TRBD1,TRBV2,TRBJ2-7,-,14
CSVGQPESSYNSPLHF,TGCAGCGTTGGACAGCCGGAAAGCTCCTATAATTCACCCCTCCACTTT,-,TRBV29-1,TRBJ1-6,-,16
CASSQVLTGSYEQYF,TGCGCCAGCAGCCAAGTGCTGACAGGCAGCTACGAGCAGTACTTC,-,TRBV4-1,TRBJ2-7,-,15
CASTTSGQINGEQYF,TGCGCCAGCACCACCTCGGGACAGATTAACGGGGAGCAGTACTTC,TRBD1,TRBV23-1,TRBJ2-7,-,15
CASSLTGPKDEQYF,TGTGCCAGCAGCCTGACAGGCCCGAAGGACGAGCAGTACTTC,-,TRBV7-9,TRBJ2-7,-,14
CASSSTAQGGNTIYF,TGTGCCAGCAGTTCAACAGCCCAAGGCGGGAACACCATATATTTT,-,TRBV28,TRBJ1-3,-,15
CASSFGQTDTQYF,TGTGCCAGCAGTTTCGGACAGACAGATACGCAGTATTTT,-,TRBV6-5,TRBJ2-3,-,13
CATKKDWDRGIYEQYF,TGTGCCACCAAAAAAGATTGGGACAGGGGCATCTACGAGCAGTACTTC,TRBD1,TRBV24-1,TRBJ2-7,-,16
CASSPDTGLQETQYF,TGTGCCAGCTCACCTGACACAGGGTTACAAGAGACCCAGTACTTC,-,TRBV18,TRBJ2-5,once,15
CASSPRTGRRLTEAFF,TGTGCCAGCAGCCCAAGGACAGGGAGGCGGCTCACTGAAGCTTTCTTT,TRBD1,TRBV11-1,TRBJ1-1,-,16
CASSPGQYSYNEQFF,TGTGCCAGCAGCCCAGGACAGTACTCCTACAATGAGCAGTTCTTC,-,TRBV5-4,TRBJ2-1,-,15
CASSSDDRGRSPLHF,TGTGCCAGCAGCTCAGACGACAGGGGGCGATCACCCCTCCACTTT,TRBD1,TRBV9,TRBJ1-6,-,15
CASSMRGERNQPQHF,TGTGCCAGTAGTATGCGGGGAGAGCGCAATCAGCCCCAGCATTTT,-,TRBV19,TRBJ1-5,few,15
CATLGTGVMNTEAFF,TGTGCCACCCTCGGGACAGGGGTCATGAACACTGAAGCTTTCTTT,TRBD1,TRBV15,TRBJ1-1,-,15